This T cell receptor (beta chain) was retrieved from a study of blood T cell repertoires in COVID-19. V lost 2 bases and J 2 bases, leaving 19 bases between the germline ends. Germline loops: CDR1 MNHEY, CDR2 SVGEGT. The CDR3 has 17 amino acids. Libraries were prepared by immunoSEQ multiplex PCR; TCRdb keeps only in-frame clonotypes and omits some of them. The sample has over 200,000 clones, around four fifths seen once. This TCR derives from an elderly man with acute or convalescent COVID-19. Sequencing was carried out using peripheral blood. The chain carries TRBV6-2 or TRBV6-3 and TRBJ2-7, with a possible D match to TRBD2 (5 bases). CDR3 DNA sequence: TGTGCCAGCAGTTACCGTGGCCTAGCATTAAGAACCTACGAGCAGTACTTC. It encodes CASSYRGLALRTYEQYF.